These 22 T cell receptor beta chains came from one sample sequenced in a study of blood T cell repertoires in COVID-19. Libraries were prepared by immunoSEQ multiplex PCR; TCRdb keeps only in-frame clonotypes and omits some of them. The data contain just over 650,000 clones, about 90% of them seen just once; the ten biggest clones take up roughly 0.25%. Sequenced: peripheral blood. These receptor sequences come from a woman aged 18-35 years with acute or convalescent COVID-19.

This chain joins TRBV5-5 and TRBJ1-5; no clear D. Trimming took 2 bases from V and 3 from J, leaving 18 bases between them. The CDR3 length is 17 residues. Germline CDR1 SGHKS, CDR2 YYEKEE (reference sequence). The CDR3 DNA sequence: TGTGCCAGCAGCTTATTGGCATACCCCGGGGACAATCAGCCCCAGCATTTT. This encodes CASSLLAYPGDNQPQHF.

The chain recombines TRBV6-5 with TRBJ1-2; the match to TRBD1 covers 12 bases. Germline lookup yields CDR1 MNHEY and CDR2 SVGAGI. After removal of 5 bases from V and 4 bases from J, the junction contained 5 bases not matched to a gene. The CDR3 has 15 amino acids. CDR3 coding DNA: TGTGCCAGCAGTCCCGGGACAGGGGGCAGCTATGGCTACACCTTC. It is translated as CASSPGTGGSYGYTF.

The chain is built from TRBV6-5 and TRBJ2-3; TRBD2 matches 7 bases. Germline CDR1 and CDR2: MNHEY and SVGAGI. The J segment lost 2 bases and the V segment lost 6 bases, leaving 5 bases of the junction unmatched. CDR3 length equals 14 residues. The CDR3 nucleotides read TGTGCCAGCAGAATGGGACTATCCACAGATACGCAGTATTTT. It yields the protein CASRMGLSTDTQYF.

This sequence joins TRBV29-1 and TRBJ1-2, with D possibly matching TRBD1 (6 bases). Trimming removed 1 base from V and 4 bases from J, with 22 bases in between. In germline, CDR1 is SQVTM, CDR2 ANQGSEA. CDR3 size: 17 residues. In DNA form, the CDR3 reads TGCAGCGTTGAAGGAGTGATAGGACAGAGACAGATCTATGGCTACACCTTC. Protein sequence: CSVEGVIGQRQIYGYTF.

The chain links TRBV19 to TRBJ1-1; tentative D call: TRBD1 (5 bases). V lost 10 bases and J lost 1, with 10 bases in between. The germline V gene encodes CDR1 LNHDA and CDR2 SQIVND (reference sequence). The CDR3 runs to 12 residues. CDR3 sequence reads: CATDTSNTEAFF. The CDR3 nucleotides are TGTGCCACGGACACCTCGAACACTGAAGCTTTCTTT.

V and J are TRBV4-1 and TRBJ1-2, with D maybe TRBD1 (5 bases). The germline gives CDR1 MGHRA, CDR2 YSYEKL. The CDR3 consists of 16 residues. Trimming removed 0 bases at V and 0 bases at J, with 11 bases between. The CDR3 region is CASSQDSTAANYGYTF. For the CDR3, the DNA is TGCGCCAGCAGCCAAGATTCGACAGCTGCTAACTATGGCTACACCTTC.

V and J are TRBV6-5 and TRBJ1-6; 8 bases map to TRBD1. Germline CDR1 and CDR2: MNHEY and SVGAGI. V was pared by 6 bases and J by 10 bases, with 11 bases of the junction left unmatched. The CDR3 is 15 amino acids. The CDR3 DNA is TGTGCCAGCAGACCCGGACAGGGAGGGAGATCACCCCTCCACTTT. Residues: CASRPGQGGRSPLHF.

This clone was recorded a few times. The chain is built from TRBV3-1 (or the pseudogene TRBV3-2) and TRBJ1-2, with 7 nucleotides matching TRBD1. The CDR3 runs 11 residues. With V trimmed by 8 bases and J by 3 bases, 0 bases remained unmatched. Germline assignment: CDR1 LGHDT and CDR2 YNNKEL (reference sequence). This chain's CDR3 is CASGQDYGYTF. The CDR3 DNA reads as TGTGCCAGCGGACAGGACTATGGCTACACCTTC.

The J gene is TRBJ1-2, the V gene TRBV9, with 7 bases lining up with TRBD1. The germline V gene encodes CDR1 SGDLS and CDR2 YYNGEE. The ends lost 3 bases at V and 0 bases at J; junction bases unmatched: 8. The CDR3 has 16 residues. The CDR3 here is CASSEPRDRPNYGYTF. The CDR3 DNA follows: TGTGCCAGCAGCGAGCCCCGGGACAGACCTAACTATGGCTACACCTTC.

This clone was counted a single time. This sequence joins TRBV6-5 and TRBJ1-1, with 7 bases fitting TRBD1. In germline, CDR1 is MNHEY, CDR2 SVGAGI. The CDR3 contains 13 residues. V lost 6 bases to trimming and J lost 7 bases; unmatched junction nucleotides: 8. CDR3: CASSLTGYREAFF. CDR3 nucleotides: TGTGCCAGCAGCCTGACAGGGTATCGTGAAGCTTTCTTT.

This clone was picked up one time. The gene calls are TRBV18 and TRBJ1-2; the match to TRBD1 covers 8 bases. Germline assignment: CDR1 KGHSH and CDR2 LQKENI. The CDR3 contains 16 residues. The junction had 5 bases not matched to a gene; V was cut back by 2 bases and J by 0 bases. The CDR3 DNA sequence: TGTGCCAGCTCACCATCCCAGGGGGCAGCTAACTATGGCTACACCTTC. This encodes CASSPSQGAANYGYTF.

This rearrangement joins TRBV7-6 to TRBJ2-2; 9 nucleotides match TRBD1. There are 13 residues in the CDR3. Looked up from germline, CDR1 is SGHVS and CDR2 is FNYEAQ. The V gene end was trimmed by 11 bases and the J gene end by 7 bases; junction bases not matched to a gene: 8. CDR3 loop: CASTGGVGGELFF. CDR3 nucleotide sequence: TGTGCCTCCACAGGGGGCGTCGGCGGGGAGCTGTTTTTT.

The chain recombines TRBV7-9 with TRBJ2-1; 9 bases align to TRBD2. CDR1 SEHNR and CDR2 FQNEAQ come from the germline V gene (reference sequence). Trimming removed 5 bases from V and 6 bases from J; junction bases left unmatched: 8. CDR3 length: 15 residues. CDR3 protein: CASSPRLAVGNEQFF. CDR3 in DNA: TGTGCCAGCAGCCCGCGACTAGCGGTTGGCAATGAGCAGTTCTTC.

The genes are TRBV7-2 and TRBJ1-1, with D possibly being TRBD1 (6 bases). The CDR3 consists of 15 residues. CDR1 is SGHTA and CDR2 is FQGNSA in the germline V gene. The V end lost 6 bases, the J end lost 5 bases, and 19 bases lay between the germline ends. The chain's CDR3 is CASSPTGGASTEAFF. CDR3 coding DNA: TGTGCCAGCAGTCCAACTGGGGGCGCGAGTACTGAAGCTTTCTTT. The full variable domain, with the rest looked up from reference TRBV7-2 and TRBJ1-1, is GAGVSQSPSNKVTEKGKDVELRCDPISGHTALYWYRQSLGQGLEFLIYFQGNSAPDKSGLPSDRFSAERTGGSVSTLTIQRTQQEDSAVYLCASSPTGGASTEAFFGQGTRLTVV.

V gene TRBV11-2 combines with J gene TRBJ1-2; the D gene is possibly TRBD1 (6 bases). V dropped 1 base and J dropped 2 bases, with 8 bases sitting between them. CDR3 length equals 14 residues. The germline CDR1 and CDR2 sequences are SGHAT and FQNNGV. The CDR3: CASSLGGQNYGYTF. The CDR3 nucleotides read TGTGCCAGCAGCTTAGGAGGACAGAACTATGGCTACACCTTC.

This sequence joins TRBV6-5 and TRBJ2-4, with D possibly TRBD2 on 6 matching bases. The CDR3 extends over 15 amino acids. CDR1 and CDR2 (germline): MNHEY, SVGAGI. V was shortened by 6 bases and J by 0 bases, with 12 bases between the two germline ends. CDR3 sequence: CASRGGILAKNIQYF. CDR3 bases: TGTGCCAGCAGGGGCGGGATCTTAGCCAAAAACATTCAGTACTTC.

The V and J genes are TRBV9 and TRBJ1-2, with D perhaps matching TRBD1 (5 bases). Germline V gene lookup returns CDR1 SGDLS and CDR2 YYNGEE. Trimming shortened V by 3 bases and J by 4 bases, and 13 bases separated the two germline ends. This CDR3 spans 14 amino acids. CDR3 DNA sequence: TGTGCCAGCAGCGCTACGGACATTTTCTATGGCTACACCTTC. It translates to CASSATDIFYGYTF.

CDR3 nucleotide sequence: TGTGCCACACGGACAGATAATTCACCCCTCCACTTT. Protein: CATRTDNSPLHF. The chain combines TRBV2 with TRBJ1-6; possible D gene TRBD1, 6 bases. The germline V gene encodes CDR1 SNHLY and CDR2 FYNNEI. The length of the CDR3 is 12 residues. V gave up 10 bases and J gave up 5 bases, with 9 bases separating them. Full variable domain (rest looked up from reference TRBV2 and TRBJ1-6): EPEVTQTPSHQVTQMGQEVILRCVPISNHLYFYWYRQILGQKVEFLVSFYNNEISEKSEIFDDQFSVERPDGSNFTLKIRSTKLEDSAMYFCATRTDNSPLHFGNGTRLTVT.

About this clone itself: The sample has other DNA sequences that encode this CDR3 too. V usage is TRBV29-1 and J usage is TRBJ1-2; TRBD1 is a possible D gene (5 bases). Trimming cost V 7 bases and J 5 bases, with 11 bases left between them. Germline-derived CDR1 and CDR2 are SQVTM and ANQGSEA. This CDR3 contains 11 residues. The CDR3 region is CSARTGYGYTF. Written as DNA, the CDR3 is TGCAGCGCACGAACAGGATATGGCTACACCTTC.

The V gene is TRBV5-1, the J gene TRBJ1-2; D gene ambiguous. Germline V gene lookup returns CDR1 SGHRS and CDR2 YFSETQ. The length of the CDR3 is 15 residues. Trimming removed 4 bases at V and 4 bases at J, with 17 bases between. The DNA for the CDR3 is TGCGCCAGCAGCACGTCCGGGGAGGGAGTCTATGGCTACACCTTC. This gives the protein CASSTSGEGVYGYTF.

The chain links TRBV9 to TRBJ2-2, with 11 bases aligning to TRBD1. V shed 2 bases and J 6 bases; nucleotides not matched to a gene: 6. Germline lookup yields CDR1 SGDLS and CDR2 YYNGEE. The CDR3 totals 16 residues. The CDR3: CASSVPGQGVPGELFF. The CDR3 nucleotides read TGTGCCAGCAGCGTTCCGGGACAGGGGGTACCCGGGGAGCTGTTTTTT.

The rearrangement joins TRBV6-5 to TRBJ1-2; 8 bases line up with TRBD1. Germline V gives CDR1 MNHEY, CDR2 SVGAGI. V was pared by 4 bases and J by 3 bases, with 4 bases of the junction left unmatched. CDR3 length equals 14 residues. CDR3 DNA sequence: TGTGCCAGCAGTTTAGCGACAGGGGACTATGGCTACACCTTC. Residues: CASSLATGDYGYTF.